This T cell receptor (beta chain) was recovered during a study of cytomegalovirus exposure and HLA in healthy donors. This CDR3 region has 16 residues. V was pared by 2 bases and J by 4 bases, with 9 bases of the junction left unmatched. The PCR made use of 60 Vbeta and 13 Jbeta primers. Generated by immunoSEQ multiplex PCR, the TCRdb table keeps only in-frame clones and is missing some. This table holds around 170,000 clones, 80% found once. The receptor comes from a man aged 35 to 55 in good health and CMV-seropositive. The specimen sequenced was PBMCs. This chain uses TRBV6-7 with TRBJ1-2, with 8 nucleotides matching TRBD1. TRBV6-7 is an ORF for which the function is uncertain. CDR3 sequence (DNA): TGTGCCAGCAGTTACCCGCTCCAGGGGGCAGTCTATGGCTACACCTTC. It translates to CASSYPLQGAVYGYTF.